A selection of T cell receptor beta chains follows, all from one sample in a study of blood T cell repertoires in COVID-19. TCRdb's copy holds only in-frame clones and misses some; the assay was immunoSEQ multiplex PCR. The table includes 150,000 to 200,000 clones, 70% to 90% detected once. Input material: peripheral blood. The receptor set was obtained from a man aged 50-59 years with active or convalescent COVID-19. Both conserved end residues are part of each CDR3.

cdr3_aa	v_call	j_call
CASSYGGTATNYGYTF	TRBV6-5	TRBJ1-2
CSARTGGAIYF	TRBV20-1	TRBJ1-3
CASSREGGEESPLHF	TRBV18	TRBJ1-6
CATSREPRTGKGGSNEQFF	TRBV15	TRBJ2-1
CASSRGTAGGTDTQYF	TRBV19	TRBJ2-3
CASSLAGSPLHF	TRBV7-2	TRBJ1-6
CYRDTEAFF	TRBV21-1	TRBJ1-1
CASTQGALGWYF	TRBV3-1/TRBV3-2	TRBJ2-3
CASSPGQSTDTQYF	TRBV19	TRBJ2-3
CAISGSTGRETQYF	TRBV10-3	TRBJ2-5
CASTYGQRIGELFF	TRBV7-2	TRBJ2-2
CASSGWQNPYEQYF	TRBV25-1	TRBJ2-7
CASSSGLEQPTDTQYF	TRBV19	TRBJ2-3
CACGGRRQGNEQFF	TRBV19	TRBJ2-1
CAYQGQSYEQYF	TRBV30	TRBJ2-7
CASLDRVGDTQYF	TRBV5-4	TRBJ2-3
CASSLDGNNQPQHF	TRBV7-9	TRBJ1-5
CAISEQGGSGYTF	TRBV10-3	TRBJ1-2
CASSLASGGKAEAFF	TRBV5-1	TRBJ1-1
CASRRTSGVLNTGELFF	TRBV5-1	TRBJ2-2
CASSPPRVRGESTDTQYF	TRBV5-1	TRBJ2-3
CASSQGQYYGYTF	TRBV18	TRBJ1-2
CASSPWTSGSTDTQYF	TRBV18	TRBJ2-3
CASSQAGEGGYTF	TRBV4-3	TRBJ1-2
CASSGPQGAGWANVLTF	TRBV9	TRBJ2-6
CASSPSLAGGSEQYF	TRBV10-1	TRBJ2-7
CASSIGLGYQETQYF	TRBV7-3	TRBJ2-5
CASSPGTGVTDTQYF	TRBV7-3	TRBJ2-3
CASSPDRGLNEQYF	TRBV28	TRBJ2-7
CASSVRTGGHTGELFF	TRBV14	TRBJ2-2
CASSVTPEDARNIQYF	TRBV7-9	TRBJ2-4
CASTHPRQGNTEAFF	TRBV7-9	TRBJ1-1
CASTKKGGTGTPYEQYF	TRBV19	TRBJ2-7
CASSSPSLSQVNGYTF	TRBV28	TRBJ1-2
CASSSLAGGTDTQYF	TRBV7-2	TRBJ2-3
CASSFRGLEDTQYF	TRBV27	TRBJ2-3
CASSEGAGTNYGYTF	TRBV5-1	TRBJ1-2
CASSWGQGANEQFF	TRBV5-5	TRBJ2-1
CASSYSLPVQGSGYTF	TRBV6-5	TRBJ1-2
CASKFGGTGIRGYTF	TRBV13	TRBJ1-2
CSASQETQYF	TRBV20-1	TRBJ2-5
CASSPPMTAGTGDQPQHF	TRBV18	TRBJ1-5
CSARDRGLFETQYF	TRBV29-1	TRBJ2-5
CASSFGATNEKLFF	TRBV5-1	TRBJ1-4
CASSLQGTTNNSPLHF	TRBV5-5	TRBJ1-6
CASTNREGLYGYTF	TRBV6-5	TRBJ1-2
CATSRDLRTGGGETQYF	TRBV15	TRBJ2-5
CATSDQGTSSETQYF	TRBV24-1	TRBJ2-5
CATSEGQGREKLFF	TRBV15	TRBJ1-4
CASSQEGLAGRGNEQFF	TRBV4-2	TRBJ2-1
CASSQGQHANQPQHF	TRBV27	TRBJ1-5
CASSSSPGLAGYEQFF	TRBV7-6	TRBJ2-1
CASSEDRDTEAFF	TRBV6-1	TRBJ1-1
CAWGNRLTEAFF	TRBV30	TRBJ1-1
CATRALATTDTQYF	TRBV5-1	TRBJ2-3
CASSFGLGQGNTEAFF	TRBV7-2	TRBJ1-1
CASSRPGTLNTEAFF	TRBV5-4	TRBJ1-1
CASRGTGILGEQFF	TRBV6-5	TRBJ2-1
CSVLPDGSSYEQYF	TRBV29-1	TRBJ2-7